This T cell receptor beta chain appears in the sequencing data of a study of blood T cell repertoires in COVID-19. Method: immunoSEQ multiplex PCR; TCRdb's copy keeps in-frame clones and lacks some. This sample has approximately 290,000 clones; 85% to 90% occur once, and the top ten carry around 0.8%. The TCR originated in a man aged 25-45 years with acute or convalescent COVID-19. Sequencing was carried out using peripheral blood.

CDR3 DNA sequence: TGTGCCAGCAGCTCCATAGGACTAGCGGGAGGCAATGAGCAGTTCTTC. Its protein product is CASSSIGLAGGNEQFF. This sequence joins TRBV7-3 and TRBJ2-1; 14 nucleotides line up with TRBD2. CDR1 is SGHTA and CDR2 is FQGTGA in the germline V gene. The V and J ends lost 4 bases and 6 bases, in that order; junction bases with no gene match: 5. The length of the CDR3 is 16 residues.